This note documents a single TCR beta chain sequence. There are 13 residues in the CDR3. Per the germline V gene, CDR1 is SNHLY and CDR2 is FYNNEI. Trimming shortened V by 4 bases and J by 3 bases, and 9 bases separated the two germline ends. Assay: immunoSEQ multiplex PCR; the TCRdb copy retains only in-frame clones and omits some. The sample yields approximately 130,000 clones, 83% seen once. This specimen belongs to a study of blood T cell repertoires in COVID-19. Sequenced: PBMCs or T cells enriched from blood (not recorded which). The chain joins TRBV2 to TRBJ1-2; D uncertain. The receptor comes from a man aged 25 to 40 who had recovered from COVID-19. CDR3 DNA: TGTGCCAGCAGTGGTGAGGACTACTATGGCTACACCTTC. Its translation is CASSGEDYYGYTF. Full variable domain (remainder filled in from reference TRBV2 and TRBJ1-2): EPEVTQTPSHQVTQMGQEVILRCVPISNHLYFYWYRQILGQKVEFLVSFYNNEISEKSEIFDDQFSVERPDGSNFTLKIRSTKLEDSAMYFCASSGEDYYGYTFGSGTRLTVV.